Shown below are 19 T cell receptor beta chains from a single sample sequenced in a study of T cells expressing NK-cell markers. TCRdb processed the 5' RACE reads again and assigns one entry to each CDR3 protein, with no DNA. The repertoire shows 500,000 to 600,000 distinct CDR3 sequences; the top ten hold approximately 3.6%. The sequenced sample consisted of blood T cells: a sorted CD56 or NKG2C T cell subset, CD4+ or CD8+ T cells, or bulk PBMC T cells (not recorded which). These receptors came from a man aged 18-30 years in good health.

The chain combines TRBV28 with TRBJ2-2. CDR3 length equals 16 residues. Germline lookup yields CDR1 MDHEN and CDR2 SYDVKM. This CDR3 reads CASSLKAVANTGELFF.

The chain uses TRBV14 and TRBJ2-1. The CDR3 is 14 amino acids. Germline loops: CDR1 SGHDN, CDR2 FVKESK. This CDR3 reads CASSEFRMVGEQFF.

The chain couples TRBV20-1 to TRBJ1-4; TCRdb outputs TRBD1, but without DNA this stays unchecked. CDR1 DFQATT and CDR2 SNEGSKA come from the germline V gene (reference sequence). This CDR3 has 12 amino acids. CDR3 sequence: CSARVWGEKLFF.

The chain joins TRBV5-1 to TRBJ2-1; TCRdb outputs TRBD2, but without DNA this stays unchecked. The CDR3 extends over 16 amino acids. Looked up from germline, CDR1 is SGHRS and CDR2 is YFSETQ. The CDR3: CASHWTSGRAGDEQFF.

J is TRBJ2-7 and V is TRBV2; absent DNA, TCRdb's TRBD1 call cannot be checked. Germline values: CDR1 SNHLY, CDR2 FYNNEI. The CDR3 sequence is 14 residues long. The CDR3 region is CASMDPDSGNEQYF.

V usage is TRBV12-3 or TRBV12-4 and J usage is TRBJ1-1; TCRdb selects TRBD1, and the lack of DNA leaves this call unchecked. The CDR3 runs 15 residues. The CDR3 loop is CASSPRQGGTTEAFF.

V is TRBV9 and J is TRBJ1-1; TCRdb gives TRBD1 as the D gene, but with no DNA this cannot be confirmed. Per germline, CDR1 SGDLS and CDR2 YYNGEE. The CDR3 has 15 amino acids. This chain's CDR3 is CASSARVVGRPEAFF.

This CDR3 is CSARDLRDSYQETQYF. The chain couples TRBV20-1 to TRBJ2-5; no DNA is available, so the TRBD1 call from TCRdb remains unchecked. The CDR3 totals 16 residues. CDR1 is DFQATT, CDR2 SNEGSKA, per germline (reference sequence).

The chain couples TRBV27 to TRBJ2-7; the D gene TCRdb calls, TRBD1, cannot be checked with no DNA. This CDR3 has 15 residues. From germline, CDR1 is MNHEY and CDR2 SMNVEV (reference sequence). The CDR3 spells CASSLWGAGVGEQYF.

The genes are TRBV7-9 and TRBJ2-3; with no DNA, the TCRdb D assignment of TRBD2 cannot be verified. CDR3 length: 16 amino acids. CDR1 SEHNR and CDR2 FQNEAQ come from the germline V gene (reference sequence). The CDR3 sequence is CASSPASGTFTDTQYF.

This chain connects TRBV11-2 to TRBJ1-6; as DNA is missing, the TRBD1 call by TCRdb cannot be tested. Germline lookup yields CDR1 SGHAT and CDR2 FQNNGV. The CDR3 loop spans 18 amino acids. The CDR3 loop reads CASSYRDRVGQVGSPLHF.

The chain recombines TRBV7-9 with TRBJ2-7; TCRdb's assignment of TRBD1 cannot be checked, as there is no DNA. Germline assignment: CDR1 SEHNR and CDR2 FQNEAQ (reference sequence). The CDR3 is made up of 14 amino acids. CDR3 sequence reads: CASSFDRSYLEQYF.

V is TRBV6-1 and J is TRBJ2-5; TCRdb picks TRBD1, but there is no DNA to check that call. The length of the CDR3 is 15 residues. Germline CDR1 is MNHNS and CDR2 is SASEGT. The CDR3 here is CASSQTGVGQETQYF.

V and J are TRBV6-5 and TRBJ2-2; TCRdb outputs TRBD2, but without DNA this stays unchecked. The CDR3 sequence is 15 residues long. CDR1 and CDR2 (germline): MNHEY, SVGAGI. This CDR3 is CASSYSDRGTGELFF.

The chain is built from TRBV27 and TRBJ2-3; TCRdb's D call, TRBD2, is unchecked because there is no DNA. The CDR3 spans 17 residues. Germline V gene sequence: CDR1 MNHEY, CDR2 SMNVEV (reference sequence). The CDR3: CASSHRLAWVAGDTQYF.

The CDR3: CASSDFSRSSYNEQFF. The rearrangement links TRBV11-2 to TRBJ2-1. The germline gives CDR1 SGHAT, CDR2 FQNNGV. This CDR3 region has 16 residues.

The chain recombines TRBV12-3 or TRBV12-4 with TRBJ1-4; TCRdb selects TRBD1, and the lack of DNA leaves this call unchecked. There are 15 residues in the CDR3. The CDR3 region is CASSLPRDRGEKLFF.

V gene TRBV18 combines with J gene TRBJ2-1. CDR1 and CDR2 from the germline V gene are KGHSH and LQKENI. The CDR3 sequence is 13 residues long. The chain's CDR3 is CASSPPQDGEQFF.

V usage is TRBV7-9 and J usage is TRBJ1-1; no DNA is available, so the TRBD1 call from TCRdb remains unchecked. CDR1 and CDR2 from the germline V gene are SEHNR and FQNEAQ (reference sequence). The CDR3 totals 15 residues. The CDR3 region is CASSSWDRLNTEAFF.